This T cell receptor (beta chain) appears in the sequencing data of a study of T cell responses to AZD1222 COVID-19 vaccine. Study outcomes and limitations: Most donors were white British, females outnumbered males, and clonal diversity was possibly underestimated. Receipt of two AZD1222 doses was followed by a rise in Spike-specific TCR breadth and depth.

Generated by immunoSEQ multiplex PCR, the TCRdb table keeps only in-frame clones and is missing some. Of 130,000 or so clones listed, around 84% are singletons. Trimming shortened V by 1 base and J by 5 bases, and 6 bases separated the two germline ends. CDR1 and CDR2 (germline): SGHVS, FQNEAQ. The CDR3 length is 13 residues. Note on this clone: No antigen is known for it.

The rearrangement joins TRBV7-8 to TRBJ1-5; no clear D gene. The origin of this receptor is an adult in good health. The material was peripheral blood, obtained on day 0 of AZD1222 vaccination. CDR3 bases: TGTGCCAGCAGCTTAGTCGAGGATCAGCCCCAGCATTTT. Protein product: CASSLVEDQPQHF.